A single sample gave rise to the 32 T cell receptor beta chains below, sequenced in a study of blood T cell repertoires in COVID-19. The table came from immunoSEQ multiplex PCR; TCRdb's copy has only in-frame clones and leaves some out. The sample contains under 300,000 clones, about 82% of which appear only once. The sequencing sample was made of peripheral blood. These receptors all come from a man older than 75 with acute or convalescent COVID-19.

The rearrangement links TRBV4-3 to TRBJ1-2; D may be TRBD1 (5 bases). CDR3 length: 14 amino acids. The V gene's germline CDR1 is LGHNA and CDR2 YSLEER. The V and J ends lost 3 bases and 2 bases respectively, with 10 bases between them. The CDR3: CASSQVKGNYGYTF. As DNA, the CDR3 is TGCGCCAGCAGCCAGGTCAAGGGGAACTATGGCTACACCTTC.

The chain carries TRBV18 and TRBJ1-1, with no clear D. CDR1 KGHSH and CDR2 LQKENI come from the germline V gene. The CDR3 extends over 14 amino acids. The V end lost 2 bases, the J end lost 0 bases, and 7 bases lay between the germline ends. The CDR3 coding sequence is TGTGCCAGCTCACCAAACCGCGTGAACACTGAAGCTTTCTTT. Its protein is CASSPNRVNTEAFF.

The chain combines TRBV27 with TRBJ1-4; D is perhaps TRBD1 (6 bases). Germline V gene sequence: CDR1 MNHEY, CDR2 SMNVEV (reference sequence). V gave up 3 bases and J gave up 0 bases, with 11 bases separating them. The CDR3 extends over 16 amino acids. Here the CDR3 reads CASSLTGLATNEKLFF. CDR3 DNA sequence: TGTGCCAGCAGTTTGACAGGACTCGCAACTAATGAAAAACTGTTTTTT.

V gene TRBV19 combines with J gene TRBJ1-1; no reliable D call. CDR3 length equals 15 residues. In germline, CDR1 is LNHDA, CDR2 SQIVND (reference sequence). V lost 2 bases, J lost 1 base, and 11 bases lay in between. CDR3 bases: TGTGCCAGTAGTATATATGAGAGAGAGAACACTGAAGCTTTCTTT. Its protein is CASSIYERENTEAFF.

This chain uses TRBV11-2 with TRBJ2-7; TRBD2 aligns across 9 bases. The germline V gene has CDR1 SGHAT and CDR2 FQNNGV. Germline trimming cut 3 bases from V and 6 bases from J; bases unmatched to any gene: 15. The CDR3 length is 17 residues. CDR3 loop: CASSFGGIAGELGEQYF. DNA for the CDR3: TGTGCCAGCAGCTTCGGGGGCATAGCGGGAGAATTGGGCGAGCAGTACTTC.

A few counts support this clone. V gene TRBV6-1 combines with J gene TRBJ1-2; D ambiguous. The CDR3 sequence is 14 residues long. The V end was cut by 2 bases, the J end by 7 bases, with 14 bases between. Germline values: CDR1 MNHNS, CDR2 SASEGT. CDR3 protein: CASSELAERSGYTF. The CDR3 DNA sequence: TGTGCCAGCAGTGAATTAGCAGAAAGGTCTGGCTACACCTTC.

This chain uses TRBV7-9 with TRBJ1-1, with 7 bases that match TRBD1. Germline trimming cut 3 bases from V and 1 base from J; bases unmatched to any gene: 2. Germline V gene sequence: CDR1 SEHNR, CDR2 FQNEAQ (reference sequence). This CDR3 is built from 14 residues. The DNA for the CDR3 is TGTGCCAGCAGCTTGGACAGGTGGAACACTGAAGCTTTCTTT. This sequence encodes CASSLDRWNTEAFF.

This chain joins TRBV5-6 and TRBJ2-7; 10 bases agree with TRBD2. Germline values: CDR1 SGHDT, CDR2 YYEEEE. The V gene end was trimmed by 4 bases and the J gene end by 6 bases; junction bases not matched to a gene: 4. The CDR3 length is 13 residues. The CDR3 DNA reads TGTGCCAGCAGCCGGACTAGCGGCGTCGAGCAGTACTTC. Its translation is CASSRTSGVEQYF.

The chain has TRBV12-3 or TRBV12-4 and TRBJ1-1; D might be TRBD1 (6 bases). Trimming shortened V by 6 bases and J by 7 bases, and 15 bases separated the two germline ends. CDR3 length: 13 residues. Here the CDR3 DNA reads TGTGCCAGCAGCCAACAGGGCTTCAATGAAGCTTTCTTT. This translates into CASSQQGFNEAFF.

The chain joins TRBV9 to TRBJ2-7; 7 bases are a match to TRBD2. This CDR3 has 15 amino acids. CDR1 and CDR2 from the germline V gene are SGDLS and YYNGEE. The V and J ends lost 0 bases and 4 bases, in that order; junction bases with no gene match: 7. The CDR3: CASSVGDSGFYEQYF. CDR3 bases: TGTGCCAGCAGCGTAGGGGATAGCGGGTTTTACGAGCAGTACTTC.

The chain recombines TRBV30 with TRBJ1-3; D possibly corresponds to TRBD1 (6 bases). The CDR3 runs to 16 residues. Trimming took off 1 base at V and 5 bases at J, with 18 bases between the two ends. CDR1 and CDR2 (germline): GTSNPN, SVGIG (reference sequence). In DNA, the CDR3 is TGTGCCTGGAGTGAGGGGGAGGGACGGTATAGAAACACCATATATTTT. This encodes CAWSEGEGRYRNTIYF.

The chain has TRBV7-2 and TRBJ2-3, with D possibly being TRBD2 (7 bases). Trimming took 1 base from V and 9 from J, leaving 20 bases between them. Germline CDR1 reads SGHTA; CDR2 reads FQGNSA. This CDR3 has 16 residues. CDR3 sequence: CASSLEAGARGRTQYF. The CDR3 DNA is TGTGCCAGCAGCTTAGAGGCGGGGGCCCGGGGGAGGACGCAGTATTTT.

This chain links TRBV24-1 with TRBJ1-1, with 9 bases lining up with TRBD1. The germline gives CDR1 KGHDR, CDR2 SFDVKD. The CDR3 runs to 15 residues. Trimming at V came to 4 bases and at J to 1 base, leaving 3 bases not matched to a gene. The CDR3 DNA follows: TGTGCCACCAGTGACCCGGGACAGGGGAACACTGAAGCTTTCTTT. It is translated as CATSDPGQGNTEAFF.

Only one count was recorded for this clone. The V call is TRBV19, the J call TRBJ1-1; 9 bases are shared with TRBD1. In germline, CDR1 is LNHDA, CDR2 SQIVND (reference sequence). The CDR3 covers 14 residues. The DNA for the CDR3 is TGTGCGACACATGACAGGGGGGGGAACACTGAAGCTTTCTTT. This sequence encodes CATHDRGGNTEAFF.

The chain couples TRBV6-4 to TRBJ1-6; maybe TRBD1 (5 bases). The germline gives CDR1 MRHNA, CDR2 SNTAGT. There are 16 residues in the CDR3. Trimming took off 6 bases at V and 1 base at J, with 13 bases between the two ends. The CDR3 region has the DNA TGTGCCAGCAGGGACCTGCAGGGATCCTATAATTCACCCCTCCACTTT. Its protein is CASRDLQGSYNSPLHF.

With respect to this clone: The same CDR3 arises from other DNA sequences in this sample as well. V and J are TRBV15 and TRBJ2-7; 7 bases fit TRBD1. The CDR3 extends over 15 amino acids. The germline gives CDR1 LNHNV, CDR2 YYDKDF (reference sequence). Trimming cost V 3 bases and J 2 bases; bases outside gene matches: 7. This CDR3 reads CATSRDGTATYEQYF. DNA of the CDR3: TGTGCCACCAGCAGGGACGGGACAGCGACCTACGAGCAGTACTTC. Using reference TRBV15 and TRBJ2-7 for the parts outside the CDR3, the full variable domain is DAMVIQNPRYQVTQFGKPVTLSCSQTLNHNVMYWYQQKSSQAPKLLFHYYDKDFNNEADTPDNFQSRRPNTSFCFLDIRSPGLGDTAMYLCATSRDGTATYEQYFGPGTRLTVT.

This chain joins TRBV4-2 and TRBJ2-5; D ambiguous. Per the germline V gene, CDR1 is LGHNA and CDR2 is YNFKEQ. V lost 0 bases and J 5 bases, leaving 4 bases between the germline ends. This CDR3 region has 12 residues. This CDR3 reads CASSQDRETQYF. The DNA for the CDR3 is TGTGCCAGCAGCCAAGATCGGGAGACCCAGTACTTC.

The chain carries TRBV5-1 and TRBJ1-1; D may be TRBD1 (5 bases). The ends were cut back, 4 bases at V and 2 bases at J, with 15 bases in the middle. CDR3 size: 15 residues. Germline V gene lookup returns CDR1 SGHRS and CDR2 YFSETQ. The CDR3 DNA reads TGCGCCAGCAGCCCATCAGGGACTCTAAACACTGAAGCTTTCTTT. Its protein is CASSPSGTLNTEAFF.

The gene calls are TRBV6-5 and TRBJ1-2; unclear D gene. The germline CDR1 and CDR2 sequences are MNHEY and SVGAGI. V was trimmed by 6 bases and J by 1 base, leaving 12 bases between them. The CDR3 runs 14 residues. As DNA, the CDR3 is TGTGCCAGCAGCTCTTCTGCGGGTAACTATGGCTACACCTTC. Its translation: CASSSSAGNYGYTF.

This chain joins TRBV19 and TRBJ1-5, with D perhaps TRBD1 (5 bases). The CDR3 has 15 residues. The germline gives CDR1 LNHDA, CDR2 SQIVND (reference sequence). The V end was cut by 7 bases, the J end by 7 bases, with 20 bases between. This CDR3 reads CASNGGQGGFQPQHF. CDR3 coding DNA: TGTGCCAGTAACGGAGGGCAGGGAGGTTTCCAGCCCCAGCATTTT.

J is TRBJ1-4 and V is TRBV4-2; 7 positions match TRBD1. The CDR3 loop spans 18 amino acids. Germline V lookup: CDR1 LGHNA, CDR2 YNFKEQ. Germline trimming cut 0 bases from V and 3 bases from J; bases unmatched to any gene: 10. The CDR3 bases are TGTGCCAGCAGCCAAGAGGGACAGAGGGGAGCGGCTAATGAAAAACTGTTTTTT. It yields the protein CASSQEGQRGAANEKLFF.

This sequence joins TRBV6-5 and TRBJ1-1, with 7 bases identical to TRBD1. Per germline, CDR1 MNHEY and CDR2 SVGAGI. The CDR3 has 14 residues. J was trimmed by 4 bases and V by 6 bases; bases with no gene match: 8. The CDR3 protein is CASRPPTGSTEAFF. Written as DNA, the CDR3 is TGTGCCAGCAGGCCTCCGACAGGGAGCACTGAAGCTTTCTTT.

The gene calls are TRBV6-1 and TRBJ1-2; D is possibly TRBD1 (5 bases). The germline V and J ends were trimmed by 1 base and 7 bases, with 10 bases remaining between them. This CDR3 is 13 amino acids long. Germline V gives CDR1 MNHNS, CDR2 SASEGT. The CDR3 DNA is TGTGCCAGCAGTGAAGGCGGGACTGTTGGCTACACCTTC. Translating it yields CASSEGGTVGYTF.

The gene calls are TRBV3-1 (or the pseudogene TRBV3-2) and TRBJ2-2; perhaps TRBD2 as D (6 bases). Germline CDR1 and CDR2: LGHDT and YNNKEL (reference sequence). The CDR3 is 15 amino acids. The V gene lost 4 bases and the J gene lost 3 bases, with 12 bases spanning the gap. The CDR3 sequence: CASSPLTSDTGELFF. CDR3 in DNA: TGTGCCAGCAGCCCCTTGACTAGTGACACCGGGGAGCTGTTTTTT.

V is TRBV3-1 (or the pseudogene TRBV3-2) and J is TRBJ1-6, with D uncertain. The CDR3 sequence is 14 residues long. Trimming took 1 base from V and 5 from J, leaving 6 bases between them. Germline lookup yields CDR1 LGHDT and CDR2 YNNKEL (reference sequence). The CDR3 DNA reads TGTGCCAGCAGCCAAGGCCAGAATAATTCACCCCTCCACTTT. It codes for CASSQGQNNSPLHF.

The genes are TRBV18 and TRBJ1-2, with D tentatively TRBD1 (6 bases). The V end was cut by 5 bases, the J end by 6 bases, with 10 bases between. The CDR3 loop spans 12 amino acids. Per the germline V gene, CDR1 is KGHSH and CDR2 is LQKENI. The CDR3 coding sequence is TGTGCCAGCTCAGATAACAGGGATGGCTACACCTTC. It specifies CASSDNRDGYTF.

The chain couples TRBV12-3 or TRBV12-4 to TRBJ1-5; the D is unclear. V shed 5 bases and J shed 7 bases, with 9 bases lying between them. This CDR3 region has 12 residues. The CDR3 nucleotides read TGTGCCAGCAGTCGGGTAGGCCAGCCCCAGCATTTT. It translates to CASSRVGQPQHF.

This clone appeared a single time. The rearrangement uses TRBV13 and TRBJ2-7; TRBD2 is a possible D gene (6 bases). CDR3 size: 14 residues. Germline assignment: CDR1 PRHDT and CDR2 FYEKMQ (reference sequence). Trimming stripped 5 bases from V and 2 bases from J, with 13 bases between. CDR3: CASSPQGGTYEQYF. The CDR3 bases are TGTGCCAGCAGCCCCCAGGGCGGGACCTACGAGCAGTACTTC.

The chain is built from TRBV28 and TRBJ1-5, with 8 bases fitting TRBD1. Germline CDR1 reads MDHEN; CDR2 reads SYDVKM. The CDR3 consists of 17 residues. J lost 2 bases, V lost 3 bases, and 9 bases had no gene match. The DNA for the CDR3 is TGTGCCAGCAGTTTTCGGACAGGGAAAACGGGCAATCAGCCCCAGCATTTT. Protein product: CASSFRTGKTGNQPQHF.

Only one count was recorded for this clone. The chain joins TRBV27 to TRBJ2-1; tentative D call: TRBD2 (6 bases). Germline lookup yields CDR1 MNHEY and CDR2 SMNVEV (reference sequence). The CDR3 has 16 amino acids. Trimming stripped 5 bases from V and 6 bases from J, with 20 bases between. CDR3 loop: CASSPRTTRPPNEQFF. CDR3 sequence (DNA): TGTGCCAGCAGTCCTCGGACTACCCGACCTCCCAATGAGCAGTTCTTC.

The chain recombines TRBV6-5 with TRBJ1-5; TRBD1 might be the D (6 bases). The V and J ends lost 2 bases and 9 bases respectively, with 14 bases between them. The CDR3 consists of 14 residues. Germline CDR1 MNHEY, CDR2 SVGAGI. The CDR3 sequence is CASSYGTGSWPQHF. CDR3 bases: TGTGCCAGCAGTTACGGCACAGGGTCGTGGCCCCAGCATTTT.

The chain recombines TRBV9 with TRBJ2-3; D is perhaps TRBD2 (6 bases). CDR1 SGDLS and CDR2 YYNGEE come from the germline V gene. The CDR3 loop spans 14 amino acids. V was trimmed by 3 bases and J by 2 bases, leaving 10 bases between them. The CDR3 loop reads CASSARTTTDTQYF. The CDR3 DNA follows: TGTGCCAGCAGCGCGAGGACTACCACAGATACGCAGTATTTT.